This TCR beta chain originates from a study of blood T cell repertoires in COVID-19. Study-level information: Samples of COVID-19 (acute and convalescent) were obtained from the United States, Italy and Spain. Sample material is recorded as cDNA or gDNA derived from T cells, B-cell-depleted T cells, or PBMCs.

Authors' data handling: Estimation of nucleated cell counts was performed using reference gene primer amplification. The assay was immunoSEQ multiplex PCR, and TCRdb's table has in-frame clones only and misses some. V and J calls and clone size are given by that table; D and trimming were obtained from the DNA. Among 150,000 or so clones listed, 88% were seen once. Germline V CDR1 and CDR2: MGHRA, YSYEKL. V shed 1 base and J shed 11 bases, with 17 bases lying between them. The CDR3 spans 14 residues. The material sequenced was peripheral blood. V and J are TRBV4-1 and TRBJ1-1, with D tentatively TRBD1 (6 bases). The sequence was obtained from a man in his fifties or sixties with acute or convalescent COVID-19. The CDR3, as DNA: TGCGCCAGCAGCCAAGTGAAGGGGGGGCTTAAGGCTTTCTTT. Translating it yields CASSQVKGGLKAFF.